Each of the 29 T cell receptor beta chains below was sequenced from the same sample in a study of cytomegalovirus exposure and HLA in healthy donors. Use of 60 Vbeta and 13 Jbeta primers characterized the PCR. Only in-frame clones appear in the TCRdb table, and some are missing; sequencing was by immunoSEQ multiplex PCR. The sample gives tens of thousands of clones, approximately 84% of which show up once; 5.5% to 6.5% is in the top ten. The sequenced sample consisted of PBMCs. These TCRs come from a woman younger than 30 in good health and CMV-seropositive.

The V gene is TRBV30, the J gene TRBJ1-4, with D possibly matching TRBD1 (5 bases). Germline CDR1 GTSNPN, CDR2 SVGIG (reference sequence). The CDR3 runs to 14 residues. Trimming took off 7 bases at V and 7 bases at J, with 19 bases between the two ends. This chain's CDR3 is CAYRGGELGEKLFF. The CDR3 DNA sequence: TGTGCCTACCGGGGGGGGGAATTGGGTGAAAAACTGTTTTTT.

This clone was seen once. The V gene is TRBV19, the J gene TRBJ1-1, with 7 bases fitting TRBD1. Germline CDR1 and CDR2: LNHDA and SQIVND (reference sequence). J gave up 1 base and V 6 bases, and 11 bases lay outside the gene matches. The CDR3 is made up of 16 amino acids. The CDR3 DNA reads TGTGCCAGTAGACATACAGGGGCAGGGAAGAACACTGAAGCTTTCTTT. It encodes CASRHTGAGKNTEAFF.

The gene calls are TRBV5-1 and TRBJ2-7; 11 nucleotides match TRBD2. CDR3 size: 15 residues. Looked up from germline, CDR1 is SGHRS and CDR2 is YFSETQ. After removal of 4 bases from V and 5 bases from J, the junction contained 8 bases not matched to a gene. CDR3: CASSDTSGSYHEQYF. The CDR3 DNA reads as TGCGCCAGCAGCGATACTAGCGGGAGTTACCACGAGCAGTACTTC.

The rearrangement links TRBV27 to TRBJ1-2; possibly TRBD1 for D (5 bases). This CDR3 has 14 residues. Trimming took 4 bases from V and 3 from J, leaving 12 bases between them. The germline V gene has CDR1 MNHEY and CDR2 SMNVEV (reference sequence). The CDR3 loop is CASSSLPGYYGYTF. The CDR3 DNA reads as TGTGCCAGCAGTTCCCTTCCAGGGTACTATGGCTACACCTTC.

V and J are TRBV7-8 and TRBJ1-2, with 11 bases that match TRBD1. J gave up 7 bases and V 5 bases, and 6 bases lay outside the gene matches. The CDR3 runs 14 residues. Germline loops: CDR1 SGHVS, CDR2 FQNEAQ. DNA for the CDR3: TGTGCCAGCAGCCTAGGACAGGGGGCGTTTGGCTACACCTTC. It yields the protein CASSLGQGAFGYTF.

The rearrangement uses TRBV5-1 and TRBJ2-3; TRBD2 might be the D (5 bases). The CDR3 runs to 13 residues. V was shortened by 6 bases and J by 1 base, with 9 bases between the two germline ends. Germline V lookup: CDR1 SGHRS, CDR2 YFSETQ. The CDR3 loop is CASIPAGTDTQYF. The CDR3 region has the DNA TGCGCCAGCATCCCAGCGGGCACAGATACGCAGTATTTT.

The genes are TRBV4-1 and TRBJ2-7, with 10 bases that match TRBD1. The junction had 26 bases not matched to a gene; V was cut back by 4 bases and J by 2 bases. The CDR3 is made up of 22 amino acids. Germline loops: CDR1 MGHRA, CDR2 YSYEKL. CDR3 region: CASSPGQGRVNGGSFAPYEQYF. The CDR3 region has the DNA TGCGCCAGCAGCCCGGGACAGGGGCGAGTGAATGGTGGCTCGTTCGCTCCCTACGAGCAGTACTTC.

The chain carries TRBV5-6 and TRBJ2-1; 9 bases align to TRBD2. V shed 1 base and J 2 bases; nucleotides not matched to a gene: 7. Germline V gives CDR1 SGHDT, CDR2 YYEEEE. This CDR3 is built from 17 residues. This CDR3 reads CASSLFSGSIPYNEQFF. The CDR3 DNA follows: TGTGCCAGCAGCTTGTTTAGCGGGAGTATCCCCTACAATGAGCAGTTCTTC.

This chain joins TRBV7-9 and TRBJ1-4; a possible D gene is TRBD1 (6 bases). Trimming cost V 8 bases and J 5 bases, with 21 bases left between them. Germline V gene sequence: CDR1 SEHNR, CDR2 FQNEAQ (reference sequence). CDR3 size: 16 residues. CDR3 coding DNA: TGTGCCAGCGCACGGTACGGCCCAGGGACAAATGAAAAACTGTTTTTT. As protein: CASARYGPGTNEKLFF.

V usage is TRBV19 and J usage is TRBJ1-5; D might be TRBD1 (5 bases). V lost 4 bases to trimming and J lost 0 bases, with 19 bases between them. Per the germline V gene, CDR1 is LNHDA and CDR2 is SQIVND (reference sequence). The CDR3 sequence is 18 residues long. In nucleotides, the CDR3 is TGTGCCAGTAGTACAATGGGACTGACCGAGTATAGCAATCAGCCCCAGCATTTT. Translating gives CASSTMGLTEYSNQPQHF.

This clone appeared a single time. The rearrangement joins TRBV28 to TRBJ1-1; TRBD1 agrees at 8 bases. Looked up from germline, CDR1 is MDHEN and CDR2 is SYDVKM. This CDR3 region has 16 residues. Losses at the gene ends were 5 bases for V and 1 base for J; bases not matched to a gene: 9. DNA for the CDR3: TGTGCCAGCAGTGGCATGGGGACAGGAAAGAACACTGAAGCTTTCTTT. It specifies CASSGMGTGKNTEAFF.

The CDR3 nucleotides are TGTGCCAGCAGCCTTCGGGGGGGTCTGTGGACTGAAGCTTTCTTT. Residues: CASSLRGGLWTEAFF. The chain is built from TRBV6-4 and TRBJ1-1, with D perhaps TRBD1 (5 bases). The CDR3 consists of 15 residues. CDR1 is MRHNA and CDR2 is SNTAGT in the germline V gene. Deletions cut 6 bases from V and 5 bases from J, with 19 bases between.

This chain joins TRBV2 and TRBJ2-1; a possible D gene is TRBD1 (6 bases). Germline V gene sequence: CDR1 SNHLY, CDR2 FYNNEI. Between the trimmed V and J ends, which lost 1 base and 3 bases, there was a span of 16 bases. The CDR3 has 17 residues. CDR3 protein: CASSEVRRTGIYNEQFF. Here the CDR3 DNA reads TGTGCCAGCAGTGAAGTCCGGAGAACAGGGATCTACAATGAGCAGTTCTTC.

The CDR3 region is CASRDNGYNEQFF. The CDR3 coding sequence is TGTGCCAGCAGGGACAACGGCTACAATGAGCAGTTCTTC. The chain couples TRBV6-5 to TRBJ2-1; a possible D gene is TRBD1 (5 bases). Germline loops: CDR1 MNHEY, CDR2 SVGAGI. The V gene lost 6 bases and the J gene lost 3 bases, with 9 bases spanning the gap. The CDR3 has 13 residues.

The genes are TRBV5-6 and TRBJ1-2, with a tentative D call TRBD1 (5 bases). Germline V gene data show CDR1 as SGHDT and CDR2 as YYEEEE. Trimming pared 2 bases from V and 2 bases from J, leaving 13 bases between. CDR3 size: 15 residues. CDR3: CASSFRVGSNYGYTF. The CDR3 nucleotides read TGTGCCAGCAGCTTCAGGGTCGGGTCCAACTATGGCTACACCTTC.

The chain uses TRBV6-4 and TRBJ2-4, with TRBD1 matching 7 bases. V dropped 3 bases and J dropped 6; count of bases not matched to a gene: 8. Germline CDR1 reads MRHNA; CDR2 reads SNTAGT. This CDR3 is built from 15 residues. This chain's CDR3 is CASSERQGGINIQYF. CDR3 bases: TGTGCCAGCAGTGAAAGACAGGGCGGAATAAACATTCAGTACTTC.

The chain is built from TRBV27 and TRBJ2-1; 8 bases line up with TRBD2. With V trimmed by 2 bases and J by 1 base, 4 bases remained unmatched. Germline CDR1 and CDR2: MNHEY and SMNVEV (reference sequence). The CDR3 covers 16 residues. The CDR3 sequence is CASSLLAGGSYNEQFF. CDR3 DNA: TGTGCCAGCAGTTTACTGGCGGGGGGTTCCTACAATGAGCAGTTCTTC.

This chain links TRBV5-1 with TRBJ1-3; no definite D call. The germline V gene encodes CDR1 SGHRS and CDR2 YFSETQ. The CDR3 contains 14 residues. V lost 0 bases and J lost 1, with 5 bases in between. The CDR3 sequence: CASSLGSSGNTIYF. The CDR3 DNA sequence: TGCGCCAGCAGCTTGGGTTCGTCTGGAAACACCATATATTTT.

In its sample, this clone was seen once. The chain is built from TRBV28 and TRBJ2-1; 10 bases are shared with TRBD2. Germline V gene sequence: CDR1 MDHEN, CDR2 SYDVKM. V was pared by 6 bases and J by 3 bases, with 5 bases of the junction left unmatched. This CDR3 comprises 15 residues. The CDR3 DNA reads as TGTGCCAGCAGGCCGGGACTAGCGTACTACAATGAGCAGTTCTTC. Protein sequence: CASRPGLAYYNEQFF.

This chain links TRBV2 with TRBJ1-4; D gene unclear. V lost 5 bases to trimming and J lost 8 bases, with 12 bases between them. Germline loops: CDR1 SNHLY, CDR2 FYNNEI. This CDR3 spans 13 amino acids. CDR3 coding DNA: TGTGCCAGCAGTCGAGGGTTCCCAGAAAAACTGTTTTTT. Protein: CASSRGFPEKLFF.

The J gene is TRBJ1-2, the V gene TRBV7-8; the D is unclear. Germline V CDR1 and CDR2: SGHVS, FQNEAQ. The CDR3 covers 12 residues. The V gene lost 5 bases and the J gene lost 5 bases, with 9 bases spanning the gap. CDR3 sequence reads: CASSPSGYGYTF. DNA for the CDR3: TGTGCCAGCAGCCCTTCAGGTTATGGCTACACCTTC.

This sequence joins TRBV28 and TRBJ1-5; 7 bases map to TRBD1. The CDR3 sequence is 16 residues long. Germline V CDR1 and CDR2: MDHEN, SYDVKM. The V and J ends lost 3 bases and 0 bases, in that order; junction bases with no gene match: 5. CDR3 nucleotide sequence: TGTGCCAGCAGTTTGGGGACAGTCTATAGCAATCAGCCCCAGCATTTT. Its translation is CASSLGTVYSNQPQHF.

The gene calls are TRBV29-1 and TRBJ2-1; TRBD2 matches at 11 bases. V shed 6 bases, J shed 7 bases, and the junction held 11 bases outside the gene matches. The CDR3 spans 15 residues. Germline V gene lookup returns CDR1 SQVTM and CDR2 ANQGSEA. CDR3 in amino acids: CSVTGLAGGRNEQFF. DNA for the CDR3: TGCAGCGTCACGGGGCTAGCGGGGGGCCGGAATGAGCAGTTCTTC.

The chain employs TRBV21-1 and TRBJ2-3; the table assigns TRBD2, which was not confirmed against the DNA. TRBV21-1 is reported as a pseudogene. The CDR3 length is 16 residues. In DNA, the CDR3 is TGTGCCAGCAGCAGGCGGCCGGGACTAGCCACAGATACGCAGTATTTT. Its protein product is CASSRRPGLATDTQYF.

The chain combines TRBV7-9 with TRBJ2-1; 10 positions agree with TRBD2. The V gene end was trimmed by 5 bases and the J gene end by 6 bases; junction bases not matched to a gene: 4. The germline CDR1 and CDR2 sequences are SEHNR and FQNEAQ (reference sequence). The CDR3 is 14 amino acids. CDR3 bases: TGTGCCAGCAGCCACACTAGCGGGACCAATGAGCAGTTCTTC. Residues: CASSHTSGTNEQFF.

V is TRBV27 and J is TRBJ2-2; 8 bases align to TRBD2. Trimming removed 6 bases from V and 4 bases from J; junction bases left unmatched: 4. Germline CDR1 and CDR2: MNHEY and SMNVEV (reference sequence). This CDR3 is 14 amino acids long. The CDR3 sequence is CASRVAGITGELFF. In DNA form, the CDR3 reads TGTGCCAGCAGGGTAGCGGGGATCACCGGGGAGCTGTTTTTT.

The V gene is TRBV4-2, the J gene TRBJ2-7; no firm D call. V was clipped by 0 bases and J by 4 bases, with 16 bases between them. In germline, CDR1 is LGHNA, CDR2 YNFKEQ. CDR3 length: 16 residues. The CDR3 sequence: CASSQDPVKSAYEQYF. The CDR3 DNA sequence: TGTGCCAGCAGCCAAGATCCGGTAAAGAGTGCGTACGAGCAGTACTTC.

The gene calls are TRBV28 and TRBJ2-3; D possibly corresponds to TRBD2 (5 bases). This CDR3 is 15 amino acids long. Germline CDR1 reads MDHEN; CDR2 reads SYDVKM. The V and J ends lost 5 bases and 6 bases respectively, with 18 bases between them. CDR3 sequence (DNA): TGTGCCAGCAGTGTCGCTTGGGCTAGCAGGGATACGCAGTATTTT. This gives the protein CASSVAWASRDTQYF.

The CDR3 region is CASSEVPYQETQYF. The CDR3 nucleotides read TGTGCCAGCAGTGAAGTTCCGTACCAAGAGACCCAGTACTTC. The chain carries TRBV2 and TRBJ2-5; D is uncertain. The length of the CDR3 is 14 residues. CDR1 SNHLY and CDR2 FYNNEI come from the germline V gene. V was trimmed by 1 base and J by 0 bases, leaving 6 bases between them. The full variable domain, with the rest looked up from reference TRBV2 and TRBJ2-5, is EPEVTQTPSHQVTQMGQEVILRCVPISNHLYFYWYRQILGQKVEFLVSFYNNEISEKSEIFDDQFSVERPDGSNFTLKIRSTKLEDSAMYFCASSEVPYQETQYFGPGTRLLVL.